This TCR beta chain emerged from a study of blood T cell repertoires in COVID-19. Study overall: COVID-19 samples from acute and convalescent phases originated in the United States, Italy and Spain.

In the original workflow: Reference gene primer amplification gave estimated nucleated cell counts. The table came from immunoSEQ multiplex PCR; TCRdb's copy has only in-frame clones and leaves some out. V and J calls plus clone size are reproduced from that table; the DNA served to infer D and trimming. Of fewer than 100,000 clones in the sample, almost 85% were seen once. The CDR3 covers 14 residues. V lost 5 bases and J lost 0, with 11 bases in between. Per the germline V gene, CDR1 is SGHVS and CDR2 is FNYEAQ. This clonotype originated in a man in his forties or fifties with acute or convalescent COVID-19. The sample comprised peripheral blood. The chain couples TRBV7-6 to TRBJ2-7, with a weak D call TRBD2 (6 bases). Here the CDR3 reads CASSLDSGSYEQYF. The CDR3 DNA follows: TGTGCCAGCAGCCTCGATAGCGGCTCCTACGAGCAGTACTTC.